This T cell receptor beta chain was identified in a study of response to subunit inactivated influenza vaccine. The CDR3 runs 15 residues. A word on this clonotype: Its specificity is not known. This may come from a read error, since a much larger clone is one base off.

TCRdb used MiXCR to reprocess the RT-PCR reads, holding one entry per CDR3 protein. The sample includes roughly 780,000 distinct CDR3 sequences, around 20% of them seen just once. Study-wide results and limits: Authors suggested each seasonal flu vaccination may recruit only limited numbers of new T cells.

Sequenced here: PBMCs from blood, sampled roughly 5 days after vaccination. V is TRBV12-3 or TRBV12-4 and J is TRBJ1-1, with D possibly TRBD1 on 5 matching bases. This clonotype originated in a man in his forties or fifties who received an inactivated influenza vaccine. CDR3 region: CTSSFFGAMNTEAFF. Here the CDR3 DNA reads TGTACCAGCAGTTTTTTTGGGGCCATGAACACTGAAGCTTTCTTT.